The 25 T cell receptor beta chains below come from one sample, sequenced in a study of blood T cell repertoires in COVID-19. Method: immunoSEQ multiplex PCR; TCRdb's copy keeps in-frame clones and lacks some. This sample has 350,000 to 450,000 clones, with around 85% found just once. Sequencing was carried out using peripheral blood. Receptors originate from a woman younger than 35 with acute or convalescent COVID-19.

The V call is TRBV6-4, the J call TRBJ1-1; D not certain. Germline V gene sequence: CDR1 MRHNA, CDR2 SNTAGT. Trimming stripped 5 bases from V and 0 bases from J, with 7 bases between. The CDR3 runs to 13 residues. The CDR3 DNA follows: TGTGCCAGCAGTTTACAGATGAACACTGAAGCTTTCTTT. It specifies CASSLQMNTEAFF.

The chain recombines TRBV28 with TRBJ2-3; TRBD2 aligns across 11 bases. Looked up from germline, CDR1 is MDHEN and CDR2 is SYDVKM. With V trimmed by 4 bases and J by 5 bases, 8 bases remained unmatched. The CDR3 runs 16 residues. The CDR3 is CASSWLAGGDGDTQYF. The CDR3 DNA is TGTGCCAGCAGTTGGCTAGCGGGAGGTGATGGAGATACGCAGTATTTT.

The V and J genes are TRBV28 and TRBJ1-5; possible D gene TRBD1, 6 bases. V was pared by 7 bases and J by 7 bases, with 17 bases between. CDR1 is MDHEN and CDR2 is SYDVKM in the germline V gene. The CDR3 runs 14 residues. CDR3 sequence reads: CASTLGQGWQPQHF. The CDR3 DNA reads as TGTGCCAGCACCCTTGGTCAGGGGTGGCAGCCCCAGCATTTT.

The chain uses TRBV6-5 and TRBJ2-7; the D gene is possibly TRBD1 (5 bases). CDR3 size: 13 residues. Looked up from germline, CDR1 is MNHEY and CDR2 is SVGAGI. Trimming removed 7 bases at V and 0 bases at J, with 10 bases between. Written as DNA, the CDR3 is TGTGCCAGCAACCTAGGACACTCCTACGAGCAGTACTTC. It specifies CASNLGHSYEQYF.

The chain recombines TRBV5-6 with TRBJ1-3; D is unresolved. CDR1 is SGHDT and CDR2 is YYEEEE in the germline V gene. The CDR3 is 13 residues long. V lost 4 bases and J 0 bases, leaving 5 bases between the germline ends. The CDR3 DNA reads TGTGCCAGCAGCCTGTTCTCTGGAAACACCATATATTTT. This encodes CASSLFSGNTIYF.

The chain uses TRBV19 and TRBJ2-1; D might be TRBD2 (6 bases). Trimming shortened V by 8 bases and J by 8 bases, and 10 bases separated the two germline ends. CDR1 and CDR2 (germline): LNHDA, SQIVND (reference sequence). CDR3 length: 11 amino acids. The CDR3 loop reads CASWGVDEQFF. The DNA for the CDR3 is TGTGCCAGTTGGGGGGTGGATGAGCAGTTCTTC.

This chain links TRBV10-3 with TRBJ2-1, with 8 bases identical to TRBD2. The junction had 4 bases not matched to a gene; V was cut back by 5 bases and J by 4 bases. The CDR3 runs to 14 residues. Germline assignment: CDR1 ENHRY and CDR2 SYGVKD. The CDR3 DNA sequence: TGTGCCATCAGTACTAGCGGAAAGTACAATGAGCAGTTCTTC. This translates into CAISTSGKYNEQFF.

This chain's CDR3 is CASSLRGGSYNEQFF. Here the CDR3 DNA reads TGTGCCAGCTCTTTGCGGGGGGGCTCCTACAATGAGCAGTTCTTC. This chain joins TRBV7-3 and TRBJ2-1, with 9 nucleotides matching TRBD2. Losses at the gene ends were 8 bases for V and 0 bases for J; bases not matched to a gene: 5. CDR3 length: 15 amino acids. Germline loops: CDR1 SGHTA, CDR2 FQGTGA.

The rearrangement joins TRBV20-1 to TRBJ1-3; D is uncertain. Germline CDR1 reads DFQATT; CDR2 reads SNEGSKA (reference sequence). Trimming removed 5 bases at V and 6 bases at J, with 20 bases between. The CDR3 loop spans 15 amino acids. The CDR3 DNA sequence: TGCAGTGCTCGTGAGGGCTTCGGGAACGCAAACACCATATATTTT. Protein product: CSAREGFGNANTIYF.

This rearrangement joins TRBV2 to TRBJ2-5; 11 bases agree with TRBD2. The CDR3 is 16 amino acids. The germline V gene encodes CDR1 SNHLY and CDR2 FYNNEI. With 7 bases clipped from V and 4 bases from J, the junction kept 11 bases outside the gene matches. The CDR3 loop is CASTDGGLAERETQYF. The CDR3 nucleotides read TGTGCCAGCACGGACGGGGGACTAGCGGAGAGAGAGACCCAGTACTTC.

The CDR3 sequence: CASSPGQYDGEKLFF. The CDR3 coding sequence is TGTGCCAGCTCACCGGGACAGTACGACGGTGAAAAACTGTTTTTT. The chain links TRBV18 to TRBJ1-4, with 7 bases fitting TRBD1. V gave up 3 bases and J gave up 7 bases; unmatched junction bases: 8. Germline CDR1 and CDR2: KGHSH and LQKENI. The CDR3 contains 15 residues.

This clone was recorded at least ten times. The V and J genes are TRBV19 and TRBJ1-1; the D gene is possibly TRBD1 (5 bases). V lost 3 bases and J 3 bases, leaving 14 bases between the germline ends. Germline lookup yields CDR1 LNHDA and CDR2 SQIVND (reference sequence). The CDR3 totals 15 residues. CDR3 bases: TGTGCCAGTAGTATTATCAGGGATGGAGACACTGAAGCTTTCTTT. It translates to CASSIIRDGDTEAFF.

The genes are TRBV28 and TRBJ2-2; a possible D gene is TRBD1 (6 bases). The CDR3 totals 13 residues. The germline CDR1 and CDR2 sequences are MDHEN and SYDVKM. Trimming took off 8 bases at V and 1 base at J, with 8 bases between the two ends. In nucleotides, the CDR3 is TGTGCCAGCGGGGGCCGGAACACCGGGGAGCTGTTTTTT. Its protein product is CASGGRNTGELFF.

This clone was observed a handful of times. The chain links TRBV25-1 to TRBJ1-2; 12 bases align to TRBD1. Germline-derived CDR1 and CDR2 are MGHDK and SYGVNS. The CDR3 sequence is 17 residues long. V lost 4 bases, J lost 6 bases, and 12 bases stayed unmatched. The CDR3 bases are TGTGCCAGCAGTGCCGTTCTCGGGACAGGGGGCGTAGATGGCTACACCTTC. It yields the protein CASSAVLGTGGVDGYTF.

The chain is built from TRBV6-5 and TRBJ1-2; no definite D call. This CDR3 has 13 residues. Trimming removed 6 bases at V and 5 bases at J, with 13 bases between. Per the germline V gene, CDR1 is MNHEY and CDR2 is SVGAGI. CDR3 in DNA: TGTGCCAGCAGCCCCCTTGGAGGGTATGGCTACACCTTC. Translation: CASSPLGGYGYTF.

V and J are TRBV6-5 and TRBJ2-2, with 7 nucleotides matching TRBD1. The CDR3 loop spans 14 amino acids. Trimming removed 6 bases from V and 6 bases from J; junction bases left unmatched: 7. Per the germline V gene, CDR1 is MNHEY and CDR2 is SVGAGI. Written as DNA, the CDR3 is TGTGCCAGCAGACCGACAGGGCGTCCCGGGGAGCTGTTTTTT. Protein: CASRPTGRPGELFF.

This clone was seen a single time. The chain joins TRBV29-1 to TRBJ1-4; D unresolved. This CDR3 comprises 14 residues. The V end lost 5 bases, the J end lost 2 bases, and 12 bases lay between the germline ends. Germline assignment: CDR1 SQVTM and CDR2 ANQGSEA. CDR3 region: CSVLQIETNEKLFF. CDR3 DNA sequence: TGCAGCGTTTTACAGATTGAGACTAATGAAAAACTGTTTTTT. Looking up the rest from reference TRBV29-1 and TRBJ1-4 gives the full variable domain: SAVISQKPSRDICQRGTSLTIQCQVDSQVTMMFWYRQQPGQSLTLIATANQGSEATYESGFVIDKFPISRPNLTFSTLTVSNMSPEDSSIYLCSVLQIETNEKLFFGSGTQLSVL.

As concerns this clone: Other DNA sequences in the sample encode the same CDR3. CDR3 protein: CASSLGQNTEAFF. The CDR3 nucleotides are TGTGCCAGCAGCTTGGGACAGAACACTGAAGCTTTCTTT. This chain connects TRBV7-3 to TRBJ1-1; TRBD1 is a possible D gene (6 bases). Trimming stripped 3 bases from V and 1 base from J, with 6 bases between. Looked up from germline, CDR1 is SGHTA and CDR2 is FQGTGA. The CDR3 extends over 13 amino acids.

The chain employs TRBV5-1 and TRBJ2-7, with 7 bases that match TRBD1. CDR3 size: 14 residues. V lost 2 bases, J lost 2 bases, and 4 bases stayed unmatched. Germline CDR1 and CDR2: SGHRS and YFSETQ. CDR3 protein: CASSFRDRTYEQYF. The CDR3, as DNA: TGCGCCAGCAGCTTCCGGGACAGAACCTACGAGCAGTACTTC.

This clone showed up just once. The rearrangement links TRBV27 to TRBJ2-2; 7 nucleotides match TRBD1. V lost 6 bases, J lost 1 base, and 2 bases stayed unmatched. Germline CDR1 is MNHEY and CDR2 is SMNVEV (reference sequence). This CDR3 region has 14 residues. The CDR3 DNA reads as TGTGCCAGCAGCAGGGGGTTGAACACCGGGGAGCTGTTTTTT. Its protein is CASSRGLNTGELFF.

The chain employs TRBV13 and TRBJ2-5, with 8 bases matching TRBD2. The CDR3 loop spans 14 amino acids. Trimming took 2 bases from V and 6 from J; bases not matched to a gene: 5. Germline-derived CDR1 and CDR2 are PRHDT and FYEKMQ (reference sequence). The CDR3 region has the DNA TGTGCCAGCAGCTTAATTAGCGGGACGAAGACCCAGTACTTC. It yields the protein CASSLISGTKTQYF.

In its sample, this clone was seen once. The chain has TRBV19 and TRBJ2-1; 11 positions agree with TRBD2. CDR3 length equals 15 residues. V dropped 5 bases and J dropped 8; count of bases not matched to a gene: 8. Germline V gene data show CDR1 as LNHDA and CDR2 as SQIVND (reference sequence). CDR3 nucleotide sequence: TGTGCCAGTAGTTTTCTGACTAGCGGGAATGATGAGCAGTTCTTC. This encodes CASSFLTSGNDEQFF.

The chain has TRBV6-1 and TRBJ1-2; 11 bases align to TRBD1. Looked up from germline, CDR1 is MNHNS and CDR2 is SASEGT. This CDR3 is 15 amino acids long. With V trimmed by 3 bases and J by 13 bases, 13 bases remained unmatched. CDR3 in DNA: TGTGCCAGCAGTGACGCAACGGACAGGGGGCCGTCCATCACCTTC. It yields the protein CASSDATDRGPSITF.

V usage is TRBV10-2 and J usage is TRBJ1-2, with 7 bases matching TRBD1. J lost 7 bases, V lost 6 bases, and 8 bases had no gene match. This CDR3 has 13 residues. Germline V gene sequence: CDR1 WSHSY, CDR2 SAAADI. As DNA, the CDR3 is TGCGCCAGCAGCGACGACCGGACAGGTGGCTACACCTTC. Its translation: CASSDDRTGGYTF.

The V gene is TRBV5-1, the J gene TRBJ2-1; 10 bases are a match to TRBD2. CDR3 length equals 16 residues. CDR1 is SGHRS and CDR2 is YFSETQ in the germline V gene. V was clipped by 4 bases and J by 7 bases; unmatched bases: 11. This chain's CDR3 is CASSPTSGGAWNEQFF. The CDR3 DNA is TGCGCCAGCAGCCCAACCAGCGGGGGGGCCTGGAATGAGCAGTTCTTC.